These 25 T cell receptor beta chains were all obtained from the same sample, sequenced in a study of HIV-infected patients and healthy controls. About 500 ng RNA was reverse transcribed with alpha and beta constant-region primers. Separate chain-specific third strand synthesis with multiplexing indices produced the alpha and beta libraries. TCRdb fed the 5' RACE reads into MiXCR, producing one record per CDR3 protein. The sample lists about 7,900 distinct CDR3 sequences; approximately 9.1% were seen once. Follow-up blood was drawn about 14 weeks, roughly three months, after antiretroviral therapy began. All unsorted peripheral T cells were captured because whole blood was used without fractionation. The sequenced sample was blood, obtained during antiretroviral therapy. The receptors stem from an adult with HIV infection.

This clonotype was seen at least ten times. The J gene is TRBJ2-7, the V gene TRBV7-2, with a tentative D call TRBD1 (6 bases). Germline loops: CDR1 SGHTA, CDR2 FQGNSA. Trimming removed 5 bases at V and 1 base at J, with 12 bases between. The CDR3 is 14 amino acids. Here the CDR3 reads CASSPQGPSYEQYF. CDR3 in DNA: TGTGCCAGCAGCCCCCAGGGGCCGTCCTACGAGCAGTACTTC.

This clonotype is termed medium-sized (0.01 to 0.1%). This CDR3 reads CASSGDPSAETQYF. As DNA, the CDR3 is TGTGCCAGCAGTGGGGACCCCTCAGCGGAGACCCAGTACTTC. The chain couples TRBV12-3 or TRBV12-4 to TRBJ2-5; possibly TRBD1 or TRBD2 for D (5 bases each). The V end lost 5 bases, the J end lost 5 bases, and 15 bases lay between the germline ends. This CDR3 has 14 amino acids.

V is TRBV11-2 and J is TRBJ2-3, with a tentative D call TRBD2 (6 bases). V was pared by 0 bases and J by 1 base, with 11 bases between. This CDR3 contains 16 residues. CDR1 and CDR2 (germline): SGHAT, FQNNGV. CDR3 amino acids: CASSLDTSRRTDTQYF. DNA for the CDR3: TGTGCCAGCAGCTTAGATACTAGCAGGCGCACAGATACGCAGTATTTT. Full variable domain (missing parts from reference TRBV11-2 and TRBJ2-3): EAGVAQSPRYKIIEKRQSVAFWCNPISGHATLYWYQQILGQGPKLLIQFQNNGVVDDSQLPKDRFSAERLKGVDSTLKIQPAKLEDSAVYLCASSLDTSRRTDTQYFGPGTRLTVL.

Relative to its sample, this clonotype is medium-sized (0.01 to 0.1%). This chain joins TRBV5-1 and TRBJ2-3; a possible D gene is TRBD1 (6 bases). The CDR3 extends over 14 amino acids. V was clipped by 3 bases and J by 1 base, with 9 bases between them. Germline V CDR1 and CDR2: SGHRS, YFSETQ. CDR3 region: CASSYRQGTDTQYF. The DNA for the CDR3 is TGCGCCAGCAGCTACCGACAGGGCACAGATACGCAGTATTTT. Full variable domain (outside the CDR3, taken from reference TRBV5-1 and TRBJ2-3): KAGVTQTPRYLIKTRGQQVTLSCSPISGHRSVSWYQQTPGQGLQFLFEYFSETQRNKGNFPGRFSGRQFSNSRSEMNVSTLELGDSALYLCASSYRQGTDTQYFGPGTRLTVL.

Sample share makes this clonotype medium-sized. The rearrangement joins TRBV12-3 or TRBV12-4 to TRBJ1-5; D uncertain. Trimming cost V 4 bases and J 10 bases, with 14 bases left between them. The CDR3 loop spans 13 amino acids. The CDR3 spells CASSSLSNYPQHF. The CDR3 nucleotides are TGTGCCAGCAGTTCCCTGAGTAATTATCCCCAGCATTTT.

This clonotype was found a few times. The chain has TRBV6-2 or TRBV6-3 and TRBJ2-7; the match to TRBD2 covers 11 bases. V lost 4 bases, J lost 7 bases, and 9 bases stayed unmatched. The CDR3 contains 15 residues. The germline gives CDR1 MNHEY, CDR2 SVGEGT. CDR3 DNA sequence: TGTGCCAGCAGTTTCCTACTAGCGGGAGTGAGTGAGCAGTACTTC. Translation gives CASSFLLAGVSEQYF.

By sample share, this clonotype is medium-sized. V gene TRBV6-6 combines with J gene TRBJ1-5; D may be TRBD1 (6 bases). The germline V gene has CDR1 MNHNY and CDR2 SVGAGI (reference sequence). The CDR3 sequence is 15 residues long. The V end was cut by 6 bases, the J end by 3 bases, with 15 bases between. CDR3 sequence: CASRPLTGFNQPQHF. In DNA form, the CDR3 reads TGTGCCAGCAGACCCCTCACAGGGTTCAATCAGCCCCAGCATTTT.

Within the sample, this clonotype is medium-sized. The chain links TRBV11-2 to TRBJ2-5; no clear D gene. CDR1 is SGHAT and CDR2 is FQNNGV in the germline V gene. The CDR3 is 15 residues long. Trimming pared 4 bases from V and 0 bases from J, leaving 12 bases between. CDR3: CASSSDGWYQETQYF. CDR3 bases: TGTGCCAGCAGCTCGGACGGATGGTACCAAGAGACCCAGTACTTC.

This clonotype is judged medium-sized. This sequence joins TRBV29-1 and TRBJ2-2; TRBD2 agrees at 7 bases. Unmatched junction bases numbered 4, after V lost 3 bases and J lost 6 bases. The CDR3 is made up of 13 amino acids. The germline CDR1 and CDR2 sequences are SQVTM and ANQGSEA. This CDR3 is CSVDPSGAGELFF. As DNA, the CDR3 is TGCAGCGTTGATCCTAGCGGCGCCGGGGAGCTGTTTTTT.

This clonotype showed up many times. The genes are TRBV27 and TRBJ2-7; D assignment may be TRBD1 or TRBD2 (5 bases each). Germline CDR1 MNHEY, CDR2 SMNVEV (reference sequence). The CDR3 contains 13 residues. V was shortened by 2 bases and J by 10 bases, with 15 bases between the two germline ends. CDR3 nucleotides: TGTGCCAGCAGTTTACGAGACCGGGACGGTCAGTACTTC. Translating it yields CASSLRDRDGQYF.

The chain uses TRBV7-1 and TRBJ2-5, with a possible D match to TRBD1 (6 bases). TRBV7-1 is designated an ORF whose function remains uncertain. The CDR3 extends over 14 amino acids. Trimming pared 5 bases from V and 5 bases from J, leaving 15 bases between. CDR3: CASSPSQGLETQYF. The CDR3 region has the DNA TGTGCCAGCAGCCCGTCTCAGGGGTTGGAGACCCAGTACTTC.

The chain uses TRBV12-3 or TRBV12-4 and TRBJ2-3; D gene ambiguous. CDR3 length: 14 residues. V gave up 7 bases and J gave up 6 bases, with 17 bases separating them. CDR3 DNA: TGTGCCAGCACCGCGAGGAAGGATAAGGATACGCAGTATTTT. Amino acid sequence: CASTARKDKDTQYF.

This clonotype has at least ten counts. The chain is built from TRBV18 and TRBJ2-3, with a tentative D call TRBD2 (5 bases). Germline V gene lookup returns CDR1 KGHSH and CDR2 LQKENI. The V end lost 3 bases, the J end lost 7 bases, and 5 bases lay between the germline ends. The CDR3 is 11 amino acids. CDR3 residues: CASSPGNTQYF. For the CDR3, the DNA is TGTGCCAGCTCACCCGGGAATACGCAGTATTTT. The full variable domain, rest sourced from reference TRBV18 and TRBJ2-3, is NAGVMQNPRHLVRRRGQEARLRCSPMKGHSHVYWYRQLPEEGLKFMVYLQKENIIDESGMPKERFSAEFPKEGPSILRIQQVVRGDSAAYFCASSPGNTQYFGPGTRLTVL.

Within the sample, this clonotype is medium-sized (0.01 to 0.1%). CDR3 sequence: CASSQDGGAGGYNEQFF. The CDR3 region has the DNA TGCGCCAGCAGCCAAGACGGGGGCGCGGGGGGGTACAATGAGCAGTTCTTC. The chain carries TRBV4-3 and TRBJ2-1; TRBD2 agrees at 9 bases. Germline loops: CDR1 LGHNA, CDR2 YSLEER. After removal of 0 bases from V and 4 bases from J, the junction contained 7 bases not matched to a gene. This CDR3 region has 17 residues.

The genes are TRBV20-1 and TRBJ2-1, with D perhaps matching TRBD1 (5 bases). This CDR3 is built from 15 residues. V lost 3 bases and J 3 bases, leaving 15 bases between the germline ends. Germline-derived CDR1 and CDR2 are DFQATT and SNEGSKA (reference sequence). DNA of the CDR3: TGCAGTGCTAGGAAGGGGATGGACGACTACAATGAGCAGTTCTTC. This gives the protein CSARKGMDDYNEQFF.

This clonotype has at least ten counts. The CDR3 here is CASRMTGNTEAFF. The CDR3 DNA sequence: TGTGCCAGCAGGATGACAGGGAACACTGAAGCTTTCTTT. The chain recombines TRBV6-1 with TRBJ1-1; possible D gene TRBD1, 6 bases. Germline V gene sequence: CDR1 MNHNS, CDR2 SASEGT. V dropped 6 bases and J dropped 1 base, with 9 bases sitting between them. This CDR3 region has 13 residues.

This clonotype was seen ten or more times. The chain recombines TRBV5-1 with TRBJ2-1, with no clear D. Deletions cut 5 bases from V and 3 bases from J, with 12 bases between. The CDR3 extends over 14 amino acids. Per germline, CDR1 SGHRS and CDR2 YFSETQ. CDR3 DNA sequence: TGCGCCAGCAGGTACTCCGCGGACTACAATGAGCAGTTCTTC. Protein: CASRYSADYNEQFF.

By share, this clonotype ranks as medium-sized (0.01 to 0.1%). The V gene is TRBV28, the J gene TRBJ1-1; D unresolved. CDR3 length: 16 amino acids. In germline, CDR1 is MDHEN, CDR2 SYDVKM. V was pared by 4 bases and J by 2 bases, with 17 bases between. The CDR3 DNA reads as TGTGCCAGCAGTTCGGGCCTATATAGCAGAAACACTGAAGCTTTCTTT. Protein sequence: CASSSGLYSRNTEAFF.

Sample share makes this clonotype medium-sized (0.01 to 0.1%). This rearrangement joins TRBV5-1 to TRBJ2-1; 7 bases align to TRBD2. Germline CDR1 SGHRS, CDR2 YFSETQ. Unmatched junction bases numbered 4, after V lost 0 bases and J lost 7 bases. The length of the CDR3 is 14 residues. The CDR3 region is CASSLALAANEQFF. CDR3 sequence (DNA): TGCGCCAGCAGCTTGGCCCTAGCGGCAAATGAGCAGTTCTTC.

In this sample, this clonotype turned up a few times. The V gene is TRBV20-1, the J gene TRBJ2-3; 11 bases are a match to TRBD2. The CDR3 has 15 residues. The V gene's germline CDR1 is DFQATT and CDR2 SNEGSKA (reference sequence). V trimming: 5 bases; J trimming: 3 bases; junction bases outside the gene matches: 7. CDR3 DNA: TGCAGTGCTCCGCAATGGACTAGCGGGACAGATACGCAGTATTTT. This sequence encodes CSAPQWTSGTDTQYF.

By share of the sample, this clonotype is medium-sized. The chain is built from TRBV5-1 and TRBJ2-7; D gene unclear. Germline V gene sequence: CDR1 SGHRS, CDR2 YFSETQ. The length of the CDR3 is 13 residues. Between the trimmed V and J ends, which lost 1 base and 4 bases, there was a span of 9 bases. The CDR3 DNA sequence: TGCGCCAGCAGCTTGTATGGGCCATACGAGCAGTACTTC. Translating it yields CASSLYGPYEQYF.

This clonotype was detected many times. The CDR3 region is CASSWGPDYEQYF. In DNA, the CDR3 is TGTGCCAGCAGTTGGGGCCCTGACTACGAGCAGTACTTC. V is TRBV5-6 and J is TRBJ2-7; weak D call: TRBD1 (5 bases). Germline V lookup: CDR1 SGHDT, CDR2 YYEEEE. Trimming took 5 bases from V and 3 from J, leaving 12 bases between them. The CDR3 is made up of 13 amino acids.

This clonotype qualifies as medium-sized. The CDR3 DNA follows: TGTGCCATCAGTGAAGGGCAGGGTAGCGTCGGGAACGAGCAGTACTTC. Protein: CAISEGQGSVGNEQYF. J is TRBJ2-7 and V is TRBV10-3; D assignment may be TRBD1 or TRBD2 (5 bases each). V was clipped by 3 bases and J by 5 bases, with 20 bases between them. The CDR3 runs 16 residues. Germline assignment: CDR1 ENHRY and CDR2 SYGVKD.

Many counts were recorded for this clonotype. The CDR3 nucleotides are TGTGCCAGCAGTCCTTCAGCGGGAGGGCGGTCCTACGAGCAGTACTTC. It specifies CASSPSAGGRSYEQYF. V is TRBV28 and J is TRBJ2-7; 10 bases align to TRBD2. J lost 1 base, V lost 5 bases, and 8 bases had no gene match. Germline V gene data show CDR1 as MDHEN and CDR2 as SYDVKM. The CDR3 has 16 residues.

This clonotype is labeled medium-sized. This chain uses TRBV27 with TRBJ1-4, with D possibly matching TRBD1 (5 bases). V lost 5 bases, J lost 13 bases, and 20 bases lay in between. Germline loops: CDR1 MNHEY, CDR2 SMNVEV (reference sequence). The CDR3 sequence is 14 residues long. In nucleotides, the CDR3 is TGTGCCAGCAGTCCCCTCCCGGGGGGTCAAGGACTGTTTTTT. Translated, it gives CASSPLPGGQGLFF.